This TCR beta chain appears in the sequencing data of a study of blood T cell repertoires in COVID-19 (dated by TCRdb to 2020 to 2022). Regarding the research as a whole: Collaborator samples came from the United States, Italy and Spain and covered acute and convalescent phases of COVID-19. The sample metadata nearly always contained a de-identified subject ID, COVID-19 status, age in years and sex. The repertoires were released in a freely available public database intended as a resource for research on the immune response to SARS-CoV-2. The prospective study material was composed of cDNA or gDNA derived from T cells, B-cell-depleted T cells, or PBMCs. The dataset comprised deeply sampled blood TCRbeta repertoires from subjects exposed to, actively infected with, or recovered from COVID-19. The samples were drawn from two sources: the first 160 participants of the ongoing ImmuneRACE study, and about 1,300 subjects contributed by 6 global collaborators. Where available, HLA class I and class II types were obtained from metadata supplied by the sample provider rather than from assay-based typing. Summary of the overall study and its limitations: The amount of clinical and demographic metadata varied by source and participant and was provided uncurated.

TCRbeta CDR3 regions were amplified from genomic DNA by means of the immunoSEQ Assay, a bias-controlled multiplex PCR. Regarding the original processing steps: The number of nucleated cells in each sample was estimated from the amplification of reference gene primers within the assay. To quantify the absolute abundance of each unique TCRbeta CDR3 rearrangement, sequence reads were collapsed and filtered. For each sample, productive Simpson clonality was calculated by taking the square root of Simpson's diversity index across productive rearrangements. This immuneACCESS table, as held by TCRdb, lists in-frame sequences with V and J called but not all clones. Of the missing ones, under half trace to an unresolved V gene in checked studies; the others have no known cause. Clone size and the V and J calls come from that table; the DNA yielded D and trimming. Counted in this sample were around 100,000 clones; just under 80% of them appeared once. About an eighth of the sample comes from the top ten.

Including cysteine and phenylalanine, the CDR3 has 14 amino acids. The read is trimmed to its CDR3 DNA, 42 bases read in frame from base 1. The junction shows trimming of 1 base on V and 4 bases on J, and the gene matches do not reach 4 bases of it. Per the germline V gene, MNHEY is the CDR1 and SVGAGI is the CDR2. Collaborating institutions collected whole blood in K2EDTA tubes following their own protocols. For TCRbeta analysis, collaborators shipped samples in one of three forms: frozen whole blood, isolated PBMCs, or DNA extracted from either of those sample types. Remarks on this clone: Which antigen it targets is not known. Base qualities are not recorded, but no much larger clone differs from it by a single base.

The sequence is built from TRBV6-5 and TRBJ2-7; 7 central bases correspond to TRBD1. The origin of this receptor is a woman between 65 and 79 years old with acute or convalescent COVID-19. The sequenced sample was peripheral blood. The CDR3 amino acid sequence is: CASSYWTGRYEQYF. The sequence in DNA is TGTGCCAGCAGTTACTGGACAGGTAGGTACGAGCAGTACTTC.